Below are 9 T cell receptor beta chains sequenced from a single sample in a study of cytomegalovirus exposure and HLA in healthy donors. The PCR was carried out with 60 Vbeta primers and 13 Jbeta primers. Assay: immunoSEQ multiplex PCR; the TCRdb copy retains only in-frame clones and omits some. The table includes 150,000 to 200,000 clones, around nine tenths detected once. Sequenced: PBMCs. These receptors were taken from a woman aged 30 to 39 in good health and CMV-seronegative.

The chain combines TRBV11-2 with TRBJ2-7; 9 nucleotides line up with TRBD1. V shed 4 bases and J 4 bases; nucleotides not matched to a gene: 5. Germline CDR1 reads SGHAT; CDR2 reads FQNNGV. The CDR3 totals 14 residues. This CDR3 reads CASSYGTGTYEQYF. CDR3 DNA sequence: TGTGCCAGCAGCTATGGGACAGGGACATACGAGCAGTACTTC.

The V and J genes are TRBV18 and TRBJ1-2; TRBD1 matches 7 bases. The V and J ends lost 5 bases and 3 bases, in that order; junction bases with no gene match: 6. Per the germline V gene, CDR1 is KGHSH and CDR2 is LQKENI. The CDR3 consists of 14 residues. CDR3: CASSTGDRDYGYTF. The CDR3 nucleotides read TGTGCCAGCTCAACAGGGGATCGGGACTATGGCTACACCTTC.

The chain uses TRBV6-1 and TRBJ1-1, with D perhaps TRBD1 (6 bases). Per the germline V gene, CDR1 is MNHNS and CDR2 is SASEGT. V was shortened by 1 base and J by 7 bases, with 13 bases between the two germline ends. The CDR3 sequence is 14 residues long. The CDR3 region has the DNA TGTGCCAGCAGTGAAGTTGGGGGCGTAGGTGAAGCTTTCTTT. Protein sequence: CASSEVGGVGEAFF.

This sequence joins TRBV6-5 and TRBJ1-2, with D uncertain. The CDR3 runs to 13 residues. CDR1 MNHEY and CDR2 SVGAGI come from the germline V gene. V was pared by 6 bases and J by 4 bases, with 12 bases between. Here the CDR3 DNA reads TGTGCCAGCAGCTTGACAACCACCTATGGCTACACCTTC. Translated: CASSLTTTYGYTF.

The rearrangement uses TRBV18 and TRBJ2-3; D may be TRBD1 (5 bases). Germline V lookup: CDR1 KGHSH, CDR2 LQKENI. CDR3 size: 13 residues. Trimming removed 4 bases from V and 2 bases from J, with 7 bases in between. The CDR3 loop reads CASSLQDTDTQYF. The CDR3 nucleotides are TGTGCCAGCTCACTACAGGACACAGATACGCAGTATTTT.

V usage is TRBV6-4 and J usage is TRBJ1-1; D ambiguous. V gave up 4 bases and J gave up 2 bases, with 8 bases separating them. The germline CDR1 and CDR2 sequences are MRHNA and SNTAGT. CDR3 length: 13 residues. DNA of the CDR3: TGTGCCAGCAGTGTAAAGCCCAACACTGAAGCTTTCTTT. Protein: CASSVKPNTEAFF.

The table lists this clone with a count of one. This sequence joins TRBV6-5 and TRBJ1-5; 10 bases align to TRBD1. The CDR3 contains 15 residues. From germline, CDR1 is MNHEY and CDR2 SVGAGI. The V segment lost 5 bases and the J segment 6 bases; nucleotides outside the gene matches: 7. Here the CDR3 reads CASSVDRGNGQPQHF. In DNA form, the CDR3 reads TGTGCCAGCAGTGTGGACAGGGGGAATGGTCAGCCCCAGCATTTT.

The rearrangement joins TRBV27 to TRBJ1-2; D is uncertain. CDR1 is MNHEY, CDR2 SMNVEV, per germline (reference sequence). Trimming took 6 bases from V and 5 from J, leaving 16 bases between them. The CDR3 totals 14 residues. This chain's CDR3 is CASSSLKGGYGYTF. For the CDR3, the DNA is TGTGCCAGCAGCTCACTCAAGGGAGGTTATGGCTACACCTTC.

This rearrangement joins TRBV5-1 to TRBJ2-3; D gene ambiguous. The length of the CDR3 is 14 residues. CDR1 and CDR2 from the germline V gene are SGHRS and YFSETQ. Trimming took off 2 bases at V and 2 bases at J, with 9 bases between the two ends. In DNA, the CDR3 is TGCGCCAGCAGCTTATCTCAGGCCACAGATACGCAGTATTTT. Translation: CASSLSQATDTQYF.